The source of this T cell receptor (beta chain) is a study of T cells in Graves' hyperthyroidism and ophthalmopathy. Ten or more counts support this clonotype. Its antigen remains unidentified. The investigators amplified TCR beta CDR3 regions from RNA transcripts. The primer set for the first-round RT-PCR of the TCR CDR3 was HTBI. Using its own MiXCR run on the multiplex PCR reads, TCRdb lists one record per CDR3 protein. This sample has around 600,000 distinct CDR3 sequences, with about 14% found just once. The CDR3 has 15 amino acids. The V gene lost 5 bases and the J gene lost 10 bases, with 23 bases spanning the gap. Notes on the study in general: The model foresaw ophthalmopathy a median around 6.8 months prior to onset.

J is TRBJ1-1 and V is TRBV12-3 or TRBV12-4, with D possibly being TRBD1 (5 bases). Sequenced: blood. The sequence came from a woman under 30 with Graves' ophthalmopathy. The CDR3 DNA follows: TGTGCCAGCAGTCCGTCGCGGGGGGGGGACCTCGCAGCTTTCTTT. Amino acid sequence: CASSPSRGGDLAAFF.